Each of the 4 T cell receptor beta chains below was sequenced from the same sample in a study of shared clonotypes between healthy human individuals (dated by TCRdb to the early 2020s). The protocol used for the library was the immunoSEQ multiplex PCR assay. This immuneACCESS table, as held by TCRdb, lists in-frame sequences with V and J called but not all clones. Of the missing ones, under half trace to an unresolved V gene in checked studies; the others have no known cause. This sample lists 2 million to 2.5 million clones; roughly 90% were detected once. The ten largest clones capture 0.37% of the sample. The material sequenced was naive CD4+ T cells from PBMCs. The meaning of the sample's cell subset or site label: CD45RA+ positively selected. Every receptor here comes from a man in his late teens or twenties in good health. Some clones in this sample may be carry-over from other donors' samples.

The chain uses TRBV6-1 and TRBJ1-3; no reliable D call. The germline gives CDR1 MNHNS, CDR2 SASEGT. Trimming shortened V by 2 bases and J by 0 bases, and 8 bases separated the two germline ends. The CDR3 has 15 residues. For the CDR3, the DNA is TGTGCCAGCAGTGAACCCGCCGGCTCTGGAAACACCATATATTTT. Residues: CASSEPAGSGNTIYF.

V and J are TRBV5-6 and TRBJ1-1; unclear D gene. V lost 4 bases, J lost 0 bases, and 16 bases lay in between. The CDR3 sequence is 16 residues long. Germline V gene data show CDR1 as SGHDT and CDR2 as YYEEEE. CDR3 bases: TGTGCCAGCAGCCGGGCGGCTTGGCCAATGAACACTGAAGCTTTCTTT. This encodes CASSRAAWPMNTEAFF.

The J gene is TRBJ2-5, the V gene TRBV29-1; D may correspond to TRBD1 or TRBD2 (6 bases each). The V gene's germline CDR1 is SQVTM and CDR2 ANQGSEA. The CDR3 is 13 residues long. With 8 bases removed from V and 5 bases from J, the gap between germline ends came to 18 bases. The CDR3 sequence: CSLGGTGGETQYF. The CDR3 nucleotides read TGCAGCCTGGGCGGGACTGGGGGCGAGACCCAGTACTTC.

This clone is a singleton in its sample. V gene TRBV25-1 combines with J gene TRBJ2-5; 11 positions agree with TRBD1. The length of the CDR3 is 16 residues. V shed 1 base, J shed 5 bases, and the junction held 6 bases outside the gene matches. CDR1 MGHDK and CDR2 SYGVNS come from the germline V gene. The CDR3 DNA reads as TGTGCCAGCAGTGAATTCGGACAGGGGGCGAAGGAGACCCAGTACTTC. Protein sequence: CASSEFGQGAKETQYF.